A single sample is the source of the 26 T cell receptor beta chains below, sequenced in a study of T cell clonotyping in hematopoietic cell transplantation. Here immunoSEQ multiplex PCR was the method, and the copy in TCRdb shows in-frame clones only, minus some. Counted here are over 5,000 clones, roughly 90% occurring once; the ten biggest clones make up approximately 48%. Sample: peripheral blood mononuclear cells, taken 100 days after allogeneic stem cell transplant. The receptors were sampled from a female patient in her fifties or sixties who had an allogeneic stem cell transplant from an unrelated donor, so T cells may come from the graft donor. Some clones in this sample may be carry-over from other donors' samples.

CDR3 residues: CASSPDRNSEKLFF. The CDR3 DNA sequence: TGTGCCAGCAGCCCGGACAGAAATTCTGAAAAACTGTTTTTT. V is TRBV11-3 and J is TRBJ1-4; a weak D match, TRBD1 (6 bases). Germline CDR1 and CDR2: SGHNT and YENEEA. The CDR3 has 14 residues. V was trimmed by 5 bases and J by 7 bases, leaving 14 bases between them.

The V call is TRBV7-6, the J call TRBJ2-3; a possible D gene is TRBD1 (5 bases). Germline CDR1 SGHVS, CDR2 FNYEAQ. This CDR3 comprises 13 residues. The germline V and J ends were trimmed by 5 bases and 10 bases, with 16 bases remaining between them. The CDR3 region is CASSPRWGTAQYF. CDR3 DNA sequence: TGTGCCAGCAGCCCGCGGTGGGGCACGGCGCAGTATTTT.

This sequence joins TRBV9 and TRBJ1-6; the match to TRBD1 covers 10 bases. The CDR3 contains 15 residues. Losses at the gene ends were 4 bases for V and 8 bases for J; bases not matched to a gene: 6. Per germline, CDR1 SGDLS and CDR2 YYNGEE. The CDR3 spells CASSKRDRGHSPLHF. DNA of the CDR3: TGTGCCAGCAGCAAAAGGGACAGGGGTCATTCACCCCTCCACTTT.

The rearrangement links TRBV6-4 to TRBJ2-3, with 8 bases fitting TRBD2. Trimming cost V 3 bases and J 1 base; bases outside gene matches: 0. The germline CDR1 and CDR2 sequences are MRHNA and SNTAGT. The CDR3 length is 14 residues. CDR3 sequence: CASSERGGTDTQYF. The CDR3 nucleotides are TGTGCCAGCAGTGAGCGGGGGGGCACAGATACGCAGTATTTT.

The rearrangement uses TRBV6-1 and TRBJ1-5; D is unresolved. The CDR3 spans 15 residues. Trimming took off 1 base at V and 8 bases at J, with 15 bases between the two ends. Germline CDR1 and CDR2: MNHNS and SASEGT. The CDR3 DNA is TGTGCCAGCAGTGAAGGGACTCGACTGGGGAAGCCCCAGCATTTT. This encodes CASSEGTRLGKPQHF.

This chain connects TRBV5-1 to TRBJ2-2; the D gene is possibly TRBD1 (6 bases). The CDR3 loop spans 15 amino acids. V was shortened by 6 bases and J by 0 bases, with 12 bases between the two germline ends. The germline V gene encodes CDR1 SGHRS and CDR2 YFSETQ. In DNA, the CDR3 is TGCGCCAGCACCCGGGACACTACGAACACCGGGGAGCTGTTTTTT. Translating gives CASTRDTTNTGELFF.

The V and J genes are TRBV30 and TRBJ1-3; D not resolved. V was pared by 2 bases and J by 0 bases, with 5 bases between. The CDR3 is made up of 13 amino acids. The V gene's germline CDR1 is GTSNPN and CDR2 SVGIG (reference sequence). CDR3 residues: CAWSRDSGNTIYF. CDR3 DNA sequence: TGTGCCTGGAGTCGGGACTCTGGAAACACCATATATTTT.

CDR3 amino acids: CASGTRYNEQFF. The CDR3 DNA reads TGTGCCAGCGGCACAAGATACAATGAGCAGTTCTTC. The genes are TRBV2 and TRBJ2-1, with unresolved D. Germline V gene data show CDR1 as SNHLY and CDR2 as FYNNEI. With 8 bases removed from V and 4 bases from J, the gap between germline ends came to 9 bases. The CDR3 runs 12 residues. Drawing the rest from reference TRBV2 and TRBJ2-1, the complete variable domain is EPEVTQTPSHQVTQMGQEVILRCVPISNHLYFYWYRQILGQKVEFLVSFYNNEISEKSEIFDDQFSVERPDGSNFTLKIRSTKLEDSAMYFCASGTRYNEQFFGPGTRLTVL.

The gene calls are TRBV11-2 and TRBJ2-2; 9 nucleotides match TRBD1. The J segment lost 10 bases and the V segment lost 1 base, leaving 7 bases of the junction unmatched. CDR1 and CDR2 from the germline V gene are SGHAT and FQNNGV. This CDR3 region has 15 residues. CDR3: CASSLGGTGGAELFF. The CDR3, as DNA: TGTGCCAGCAGCTTAGGGGGTACAGGGGGCGCGGAGCTGTTTTTT.

Comment on this clone: The junction does not match germline at one end; this may be a read error. CDR3 residues: CAVSDPGRRDNEQFF. The CDR3 nucleotides read TGTGCCGTCAGTGACCCCGGGCGGAGAGACAATGAGCAGTTCTTC. This rearrangement joins TRBV10-3 to TRBJ2-1; D is undetermined. The germline CDR1 and CDR2 sequences are ENHRY and SYGVKD. This CDR3 is built from 15 residues.

The V and J genes are TRBV19 and TRBJ2-3; D may be TRBD1 (6 bases). Germline assignment: CDR1 LNHDA and CDR2 SQIVND (reference sequence). The ends were cut back, 3 bases at V and 1 base at J, with 11 bases in the middle. CDR3 length equals 15 residues. The CDR3: CASSIGGAGTDTQYF. In DNA, the CDR3 is TGTGCCAGTAGTATTGGGGGCGCGGGCACAGATACGCAGTATTTT. Filled out from reference TRBV19 and TRBJ2-3, the complete variable domain reads DGGITQSPKYLFRKEGQNVTLSCEQNLNHDAMYWYRQDPGQGLRLIYYSQIVNDFQKGDIAEGYSVSREKKESFPLTVTSAQKNPTAFYLCASSIGGAGTDTQYFGPGTRLTVL.

The chain combines TRBV19 with TRBJ1-5; D unclear. This CDR3 spans 14 amino acids. Germline CDR1 and CDR2: LNHDA and SQIVND (reference sequence). V gave up 3 bases and J gave up 3 bases, with 9 bases separating them. The CDR3 spells CASSIWEANQPQHF. The CDR3 DNA follows: TGTGCCAGTAGTATCTGGGAAGCCAATCAGCCCCAGCATTTT. The full variable domain, in which reference TRBV19 and TRBJ1-5 provide the parts outside the CDR3, is DGGITQSPKYLFRKEGQNVTLSCEQNLNHDAMYWYRQDPGQGLRLIYYSQIVNDFQKGDIAEGYSVSREKKESFPLTVTSAQKNPTAFYLCASSIWEANQPQHFGDGTRLSIL.

V gene TRBV2 combines with J gene TRBJ2-1; D may be TRBD2 (6 bases). Deletions cut 4 bases from V and 6 bases from J, with 13 bases between. The CDR3 runs to 14 residues. Germline loops: CDR1 SNHLY, CDR2 FYNNEI. The CDR3 bases are TGTGCCAGCAGTGTGGACTACCTTCGCAATGAGCAGTTCTTC. Residues: CASSVDYLRNEQFF.

The J gene is TRBJ1-1, the V gene TRBV5-1; no firm D call. The germline CDR1 and CDR2 sequences are SGHRS and YFSETQ. The CDR3 is 15 amino acids. V was shortened by 0 bases and J by 0 bases, with 9 bases between the two germline ends. This chain's CDR3 is CASSLGLNMNTEAFF. In DNA form, the CDR3 reads TGCGCCAGCAGCTTGGGTTTAAACATGAACACTGAAGCTTTCTTT.

The chain employs TRBV7-6 and TRBJ2-7; tentative D call: TRBD1 (7 bases). V lost 5 bases, J lost 9 bases, and 11 bases lay in between. This CDR3 spans 11 amino acids. From germline, CDR1 is SGHVS and CDR2 FNYEAQ. The CDR3 region has the DNA TGTGCCAGCAGCCCGGGGGACAGGCAGTACTTC. As protein: CASSPGDRQYF.

The chain recombines TRBV2 with TRBJ2-3, with D unresolved. Per the germline V gene, CDR1 is SNHLY and CDR2 is FYNNEI. Trimming removed 10 bases at V and 6 bases at J, with 17 bases between. This CDR3 is 13 amino acids long. This CDR3 is CATNFYRTDTQYF. The CDR3 DNA is TGTGCCACCAACTTCTATAGAACTGATACGCAGTATTTT.

This sequence joins TRBV6-8 and TRBJ2-7; D might be TRBD1 (7 bases). The CDR3 runs to 15 residues. Trimming removed 2 bases at V and 1 base at J, with 12 bases between. The germline V gene encodes CDR1 MNHGY and CDR2 SAAAGT. The CDR3 spells CASSYEAGGSYEQYF. CDR3 in DNA: TGTGCCAGCAGTTACGAGGCAGGGGGGTCCTACGAGCAGTACTTC.

The chain carries TRBV6-1 and TRBJ2-7; TRBD2 might be the D (7 bases). The V end lost 2 bases, the J end lost 4 bases, and 15 bases lay between the germline ends. The CDR3 length is 15 residues. Germline lookup yields CDR1 MNHNS and CDR2 SASEGT. The CDR3 bases are TGTGCCAGCAGTGAATATCGGGGGGCTGGGTACGAGCAGTACTTC. This gives the protein CASSEYRGAGYEQYF.

The chain uses TRBV6-1 and TRBJ2-2; TRBD1 might be the D (7 bases). V was pared by 1 base and J by 5 bases, with 11 bases between. CDR3 length: 15 amino acids. CDR1 is MNHNS and CDR2 is SASEGT in the germline V gene. CDR3 amino acids: CASSEDSGGTGELFF. CDR3 DNA: TGTGCCAGCAGTGAAGACTCAGGGGGGACCGGGGAGCTGTTTTTT.

The chain couples TRBV6-6 to TRBJ2-5; a possible D gene is TRBD1 (6 bases). This CDR3 contains 13 residues. Per germline, CDR1 MNHNY and CDR2 SVGAGI (reference sequence). Trimming stripped 4 bases from V and 4 bases from J, with 10 bases between. The CDR3 DNA is TGTGCCAGCAGTTCAACAGGGCCAGAGACCCAGTACTTC. Protein sequence: CASSSTGPETQYF.

The CDR3 reads CGMMNTEAFF. The CDR3 coding sequence is TGTGGGATGATGAACACTGAAGCTTTCTTT. The chain couples TRBV30 to TRBJ1-1; D gene uncertain. In germline, CDR1 is GTSNPN, CDR2 SVGIG (reference sequence). The CDR3 is 10 amino acids.

On this clone itself: The DNA is omitted, as the CDR3 cannot be located on it reliably, and the CDR3 follows TCRdb's listing. J is TRBJ2-2 and V is TRBV30. Termini included, the CDR3 measures 13 amino acids. Germline CDR1 GTSNPN, CDR2 SVGIG (reference sequence). CDR3: CAWSAFGAGELFF.

This chain links TRBV27 with TRBJ1-5; maybe TRBD1 (6 bases). Germline CDR1 reads MNHEY; CDR2 reads SMNVEV (reference sequence). The CDR3 totals 15 residues. V was trimmed by 2 bases and J by 6 bases, leaving 14 bases between them. CDR3 coding DNA: TGTGCCAGCAGTTTAGCCCAGGGGCTCGGTCAGCCCCAGCATTTT. Its translation is CASSLAQGLGQPQHF.

The V and J genes are TRBV10-3 and TRBJ2-2; TRBD2 is a possible D gene (6 bases). Germline V gene sequence: CDR1 ENHRY, CDR2 SYGVKD. The CDR3 has 14 residues. V was clipped by 6 bases and J by 9 bases, with 17 bases between them. CDR3 sequence reads: CAIRRDGLGRELFF. CDR3 sequence (DNA): TGTGCCATCAGGCGGGACGGCCTAGGTCGGGAGCTGTTTTTT.

The rearrangement uses TRBV19 and TRBJ1-1, with D uncertain. The length of the CDR3 is 14 residues. CDR1 LNHDA and CDR2 SQIVND come from the germline V gene (reference sequence). Trimming removed 4 bases from V and 1 base from J, with 10 bases in between. This chain's CDR3 is CASSTSSGNTEAFF. CDR3 sequence (DNA): TGTGCCAGTAGTACCTCCTCCGGGAACACTGAAGCTTTCTTT.

CDR3 nucleotide sequence: TGCGCCAGCAGCCAAGGTCAGGGTCGCTTTAATGAAAAACTGTTTTTT. Protein sequence: CASSQGQGRFNEKLFF. The chain combines TRBV4-1 with TRBJ1-4, with a weak D call TRBD1 (5 bases). CDR3 size: 16 residues. The germline V gene has CDR1 MGHRA and CDR2 YSYEKL. The V and J ends lost 1 base and 4 bases respectively, with 13 bases between them.